The 32 T cell receptor beta chains below come from one sample, sequenced in a study of regulatory T cells in long-lasting Graves disease. The authors built TCR beta libraries using iRepertoire HTBI primers and Arm-PCR of CDR3 regions. TCRdb itself ran the multiplex PCR reads through MiXCR, one entry per CDR3 protein. The repertoire consists of roughly 400,000 distinct CDR3 sequences, with about 15% occurring once and the leading ten covering about 8.2%. Time point denoted: newly diagnosed GD, antithyroid drugs for less than 3 months. Generation of the TCR library employed RNA extracted from PBMCs. The same sample was also used in a study of T cells in Graves' hyperthyroidism and ophthalmopathy.

Sample: peripheral blood mononuclear cells (PBMCs), taken at new diagnosis, from a patient treated with antithyroid drugs. The receptors shown here come from a woman aged 40 to 55 with Graves disease.

As regards this clonotype: Given a much more abundant clone one base away, this may be a read error. The CDR3 coding sequence is TGCGCCAGCAGCCGACAACTAGGGGCTGATCAGTTCTTC. Protein sequence: CASSRQLGADQFF. The V gene is TRBV5-1, the J gene TRBJ2-1; D could derive from TRBD1 or TRBD2 (5 bases each). Per germline, CDR1 SGHRS and CDR2 YFSETQ. V shed 4 bases and J shed 13 bases, with 18 bases lying between them. The CDR3 has 13 amino acids.

This clonotype was observed a few times. The rearrangement links TRBV24-1 to TRBJ2-1; D is ambiguous. The germline V gene has CDR1 KGHDR and CDR2 SFDVKD. The CDR3 is made up of 14 amino acids. V gave up 3 bases and J gave up 6 bases, with 11 bases separating them. CDR3 loop: CATSDVRTTNEQFF. The CDR3 bases are TGTGCCACCAGTGATGTGAGGACCACCAATGAGCAGTTCTTC.

This chain links TRBV11-3 with TRBJ1-4; 7 bases agree with TRBD1. Germline V lookup: CDR1 SGHNT, CDR2 YENEEA. The V gene end was trimmed by 2 bases and the J gene end by 6 bases; junction bases not matched to a gene: 6. The CDR3 has 15 residues. The CDR3 nucleotides read TGTGCCAGCAGCTTACGGCAGGGGGTGGATGAAAAACTGTTTTTT. It is translated as CASSLRQGVDEKLFF.

This clonotype was seen ten or more times. This chain links TRBV5-1 with TRBJ2-1; D gene uncertain. The length of the CDR3 is 12 residues. The germline gives CDR1 SGHRS, CDR2 YFSETQ. Trimming removed 5 bases from V and 8 bases from J, with 11 bases in between. CDR3 coding DNA: TGCGCCAGCAGAACCGACAAGGATGAGCAGTTCTTC. Amino acids: CASRTDKDEQFF.

At least ten counts were recorded for this clonotype. The V gene is TRBV28, the J gene TRBJ2-2, with D perhaps TRBD2 (5 bases). The CDR3 length is 15 residues. Germline values: CDR1 MDHEN, CDR2 SYDVKM. The V and J ends lost 5 bases and 7 bases respectively, with 17 bases between them. CDR3 amino acids: CASSPPGGTGGELFF. Here the CDR3 DNA reads TGTGCCAGCAGTCCCCCAGGAGGTACCGGCGGGGAGCTGTTTTTT. The whole variable domain, filled in from reference TRBV28 and TRBJ2-2, reads DVKVTQSSRYLVKRTGEKVFLECVQDMDHENMFWYRQDPGLGLRLIYFSYDVKMKEKGDIPEGYSVSREKKERFSLILESASTNQTSMYLCASSPPGGTGGELFFGEGSRLTVL.

The chain employs TRBV20-1 and TRBJ2-7, with TRBD2 identical over 9 bases. J gave up 6 bases and V 4 bases, and 10 bases lay outside the gene matches. Germline assignment: CDR1 DFQATT and CDR2 SNEGSKA (reference sequence). The CDR3 has 14 amino acids. The CDR3 DNA follows: TGCAGTGCTATCCAAGCGGGGGGCTTTCGCGAGCAGTACTTC. This sequence encodes CSAIQAGGFREQYF.

Remarks on this clonotype: One base away lies a much larger clone, so this may be a sequencing read error. The chain has TRBV20-1 and TRBJ2-4; D uncertain. The CDR3 runs 11 residues. Germline CDR1 reads DFQATT; CDR2 reads SNEGSKA (reference sequence). In nucleotides, the CDR3 is TGCAGTGCTAGTTTAGGACCCCTGGAGTGCTTC. Amino acid sequence: CSASLGPLECF.

The table lists this clonotype with many counts. The chain couples TRBV28 to TRBJ1-1; TRBD1 is a possible D gene (5 bases). This CDR3 region has 12 residues. V gave up 6 bases and J gave up 5 bases, with 10 bases separating them. CDR1 is MDHEN, CDR2 SYDVKM, per germline. The CDR3 is CASSRGWTEAFF. The DNA of the CDR3 is TGTGCCAGCAGCCGGGGGTGGACTGAAGCTTTCTTT.

In this sample, this clonotype turned up many times. This chain joins TRBV19 and TRBJ1-2; TRBD1 matches at 10 bases. The germline V gene has CDR1 LNHDA and CDR2 SQIVND (reference sequence). V lost 1 base and J lost 0; bases outside the gene matches: 5. The CDR3 contains 17 residues. Here the CDR3 DNA reads TGTGCCAGTAGTATAGCCCTGACAGGGGGCACTAACTATGGCTACACCTTC. Protein: CASSIALTGGTNYGYTF.

This chain connects TRBV5-6 to TRBJ2-3, with D tentatively TRBD1 (6 bases). V lost 5 bases to trimming and J lost 4 bases, with 23 bases between them. CDR1 is SGHDT, CDR2 YYEEEE, per germline. The CDR3 loop spans 17 amino acids. The CDR3 here is CASRAGAGVLFSDTQYF. As DNA, the CDR3 is TGTGCCAGCAGAGCCGGGGCAGGGGTGTTGTTCTCAGATACGCAGTATTTT.

This clonotype was counted at least ten times. This chain uses TRBV11-2 with TRBJ2-3; D is perhaps TRBD2 (6 bases). V was pared by 5 bases and J by 0 bases, with 12 bases between. The CDR3 covers 15 residues. Germline V CDR1 and CDR2: SGHAT, FQNNGV. CDR3 sequence reads: CASSLRLVSTDTQYF. The CDR3 bases are TGTGCCAGCAGCCTCAGACTAGTGAGCACAGATACGCAGTATTTT.

This chain links TRBV9 with TRBJ1-4; D may be TRBD1 (6 bases). V was cut by 1 base and J by 7 bases, with 26 bases left in between. The germline V gene encodes CDR1 SGDLS and CDR2 YYNGEE. The CDR3 runs to 19 residues. The CDR3 spells CASSVYAADIGGPSEKLFF. DNA of the CDR3: TGTGCCAGCAGCGTATACGCCGCCGACATCGGGGGCCCCAGTGAAAAACTGTTTTTT.

This clonotype has ten or more counts. CDR3 nucleotide sequence: TGTGCTAGTGCCCCAGAGGGGACAGGGAGGCAAGAGACCCAGTACTTC. This encodes CASAPEGTGRQETQYF. This sequence joins TRBV12-5 and TRBJ2-5; 9 bases map to TRBD1. V shed 7 bases, J shed 2 bases, and the junction held 11 bases outside the gene matches. Germline CDR1 is LGHNT and CDR2 is FRNRAP. The CDR3 sequence is 16 residues long. The complete variable domain, with remaining parts taken from reference TRBV12-5 and TRBJ2-5, reads DARVTQTPRHKVTEMGQEVTMRCQPILGHNTVFWYRQTMMQGLELLAYFRNRAPLDDSGMPKDRFSAEMPDATLATLKIQPSEPRDSAVYFCASAPEGTGRQETQYFGPGTRLLVL.

The table lists this clonotype with a few counts. The chain carries TRBV7-9 and TRBJ2-1; 8 bases line up with TRBD2. The CDR3 extends over 17 amino acids. V trimming: 2 bases; J trimming: 0 bases; junction bases outside the gene matches: 6. The germline CDR1 and CDR2 sequences are SEHNR and FQNEAQ (reference sequence). CDR3 bases: TGTGCCAGCAGCTTAAGTCTAGCGGGCGCCTCCTACAATGAGCAGTTCTTC. Its translation: CASSLSLAGASYNEQFF.

This clonotype was observed a few times. A much larger clone is a single base away; this may be a read error. V gene TRBV6-5 combines with J gene TRBJ1-4; D gene unclear. Per germline, CDR1 MNHEY and CDR2 SVGAGI. The CDR3 length is 15 residues. The CDR3 loop is CASSFTTAANEKPFF. In DNA form, the CDR3 reads TGTGCCAGCAGTTTCACGACTGCAGCTAATGAAAAACCGTTTTTT.

This rearrangement joins TRBV20-1 to TRBJ2-2, with D maybe TRBD2 (5 bases). Trimming took off 0 bases at V and 7 bases at J, with 18 bases between the two ends. CDR1 is DFQATT and CDR2 is SNEGSKA in the germline V gene (reference sequence). The CDR3 has 16 amino acids. CDR3 loop: CSARDPEAGLDGELFF. Written as DNA, the CDR3 is TGCAGTGCTAGAGATCCGGAGGCGGGTCTGGACGGGGAGCTGTTTTTT.

This clonotype was found many times. The chain couples TRBV27 to TRBJ1-1; TRBD1 is a possible D gene (6 bases). CDR1 and CDR2 from the germline V gene are MNHEY and SMNVEV (reference sequence). V was trimmed by 6 bases and J by 4 bases, leaving 12 bases between them. CDR3 length equals 13 residues. The CDR3 nucleotides read TGTGCCAGCAGCCAACGAGGGGGCACTGAAGCTTTCTTT. This encodes CASSQRGGTEAFF.

The V and J genes are TRBV7-9 and TRBJ2-3; D ambiguous. This CDR3 has 13 amino acids. The germline CDR1 and CDR2 sequences are SEHNR and FQNEAQ (reference sequence). V lost 5 bases to trimming and J lost 6 bases, with 12 bases between them. The CDR3 DNA is TGTGCCAGCAGCCCTGAGTGGGTTGATACGCAGTATTTT. Translating it yields CASSPEWVDTQYF.

This chain joins TRBV7-9 and TRBJ2-7; TRBD2 aligns across 7 bases. The V gene's germline CDR1 is SEHNR and CDR2 FQNEAQ (reference sequence). The ends lost 1 base at V and 6 bases at J; junction bases unmatched: 12. This CDR3 spans 16 amino acids. CDR3 sequence: CASSLVGEGGSGEQYF. The CDR3 bases are TGTGCCAGCAGCTTAGTTGGGGAGGGAGGTTCGGGCGAGCAGTACTTC.

This clonotype was observed a handful of times. CDR3 amino acids: CATSDLRTGETGELFF. CDR3 bases: TGTGCCACCAGTGATTTGCGGACAGGGGAAACCGGGGAGCTGTTTTTT. The chain carries TRBV24-1 and TRBJ2-2, with 9 bases that match TRBD1. The CDR3 covers 16 residues. Looked up from germline, CDR1 is KGHDR and CDR2 is SFDVKD. The J segment lost 5 bases and the V segment lost 0 bases, leaving 3 bases of the junction unmatched.

This clonotype has ten or more counts. CDR3 amino acids: CASSYGLAGVKNTGELFF. CDR3 DNA: TGTGCCAGCAGTTACGGACTAGCGGGAGTAAAGAACACCGGGGAGCTGTTTTTT. The chain employs TRBV6-5 and TRBJ2-2; 13 nucleotides agree with TRBD2. V gave up 2 bases and J gave up 1 base; unmatched junction bases: 4. Germline V gene data show CDR1 as MNHEY and CDR2 as SVGAGI. CDR3 length: 18 amino acids.

This clonotype was counted many times. J is TRBJ2-7 and V is TRBV9; D is perhaps TRBD1 (6 bases). V lost 0 bases and J 6 bases, leaving 10 bases between the germline ends. Germline V gives CDR1 SGDLS, CDR2 YYNGEE. The CDR3 consists of 13 residues. CDR3 in amino acids: CASSVAGAGEQYF. CDR3 coding DNA: TGTGCCAGCAGCGTAGCAGGGGCCGGCGAGCAGTACTTC. The entire variable domain, with the rest obtained from reference TRBV9 and TRBJ2-7, is as follows: DSGVTQTPKHLITATGQRVTLRCSPRSGDLSVYWYQQSLDQGLQFLIQYYNGEERAKGNILERFSAQQFPDLHSELNLSSLELGDSALYFCASSVAGAGEQYFGPGTRLTVT.

This clonotype came up many times. The chain couples TRBV12-3 or TRBV12-4 to TRBJ1-5; perhaps TRBD1 as D (6 bases). The CDR3 sequence is 15 residues long. V was pared by 5 bases and J by 5 bases, with 16 bases between. The CDR3 DNA sequence: TGTGCCAGCAGTCCCCTGGGGGGGCCCGATCAGCCCCAGCATTTT. Protein sequence: CASSPLGGPDQPQHF.

In its sample, this clonotype was seen many times. The rearrangement joins TRBV11-3 to TRBJ2-1; 7 positions agree with TRBD2. J was trimmed by 4 bases and V by 5 bases; bases with no gene match: 11. The CDR3 has 16 amino acids. Germline V gives CDR1 SGHNT, CDR2 YENEEA. The CDR3 DNA reads TGTGCCAGCAGCCATACCTGGCTAGCGGTATACAATGAGCAGTTCTTC. Protein: CASSHTWLAVYNEQFF.

This clonotype has at least ten counts. The CDR3 sequence is CSVVEGTYYGYTF. CDR3 nucleotides: TGCAGCGTTGTGGAGGGCACCTACTATGGCTACACCTTC. This sequence joins TRBV29-1 and TRBJ1-2; D gene ambiguous. With 4 bases removed from V and 3 bases from J, the gap between germline ends came to 12 bases. This CDR3 has 13 amino acids. The germline CDR1 and CDR2 sequences are SQVTM and ANQGSEA.

This clonotype was counted many times. This chain uses TRBV7-2 with TRBJ2-5; D is unresolved. V lost 1 base to trimming and J lost 5 bases, with 11 bases between them. This CDR3 region has 14 residues. Per the germline V gene, CDR1 is SGHTA and CDR2 is FQGNSA. In nucleotides, the CDR3 is TGTGCCAGCAGCTTAGTTCCGGGTGGTGAGACCCAGTACTTC. Protein sequence: CASSLVPGGETQYF.

This clonotype has at least ten counts. This chain links TRBV11-3 with TRBJ2-7; D is perhaps TRBD1 (6 bases). The V gene's germline CDR1 is SGHNT and CDR2 YENEEA. CDR3 length equals 14 residues. The V and J ends lost 0 bases and 3 bases respectively, with 9 bases between them. The CDR3 DNA is TGTGCCAGCAGCTTAGAATGGACAGACTACGAGCAGTACTTC. Protein: CASSLEWTDYEQYF.

The rearrangement joins TRBV6-1 to TRBJ2-1; 12 bases line up with TRBD2. Germline assignment: CDR1 MNHNS and CDR2 SASEGT. V gave up 5 bases and J gave up 6 bases; unmatched junction bases: 17. The CDR3 contains 19 residues. The chain's CDR3 is CASSPIPPGLAGAGNEQFF. The CDR3 DNA sequence: TGTGCCAGCAGTCCGATACCACCGGGACTAGCGGGCGCGGGCAATGAGCAGTTCTTC.

This clonotype was counted many times. DNA of the CDR3: TGTGCCAGCAGCTTAATAGGGAGCTCCTACAATGAGCAGTTCTTC. This gives the protein CASSLIGSSYNEQFF. The chain employs TRBV7-3 and TRBJ2-1; weak D call: TRBD2 (5 bases). The CDR3 contains 15 residues. CDR1 and CDR2 (germline): SGHTA, FQGTGA. V was clipped by 1 base and J by 0 bases, with 7 bases between them.

This clonotype was recorded many times. The gene calls are TRBV28 and TRBJ1-1, with 9 bases lining up with TRBD1. From germline, CDR1 is MDHEN and CDR2 SYDVKM. The trim removed 5 bases at V and 4 bases at J, leaving 11 bases unmatched. CDR3 length: 16 residues. DNA of the CDR3: TGTGCCAGCAGTCCCATCCCCGACAGGGGGATCACTGAAGCTTTCTTT. This encodes CASSPIPDRGITEAFF.

This clonotype was found a few times. This rearrangement joins TRBV7-6 to TRBJ2-3; TRBD2 matches at 7 bases. The CDR3 consists of 13 residues. Germline CDR1 reads SGHVS; CDR2 reads FNYEAQ. The ends lost 8 bases at V and 2 bases at J; junction bases unmatched: 4. This CDR3 is CASGGGSTDTQYF. Written as DNA, the CDR3 is TGTGCCAGCGGGGGGGGTTCCACAGATACGCAGTATTTT.

The gene calls are TRBV13 and TRBJ1-6, with D maybe TRBD1 (6 bases). The CDR3 length is 22 residues. CDR1 is PRHDT, CDR2 FYEKMQ, per germline (reference sequence). The V end lost 0 bases, the J end lost 0 bases, and 24 bases lay between the germline ends. This CDR3 reads CASSLGSRGADSVASYNSPLHF. In nucleotides, the CDR3 is TGTGCCAGCAGCTTAGGCTCGCGGGGGGCGGATTCGGTGGCCTCCTATAATTCACCCCTCCACTTT.